This T cell receptor (beta chain) was recovered during a study of shared clonotypes between healthy human individuals. Study observations and caveats: Naive subsets generally exceeded memory subsets in estimated richness.

Comments on this clone: Its antigen is currently unknown.

The naive CD8 fraction comprised CD45RO-negative cells positively selected for CCR7 and excluded terminally differentiated effector memory CD45RA+ cells. Looked up from germline, CDR1 is LNHDA and CDR2 is SQIVND (reference sequence). The CDR3 is 15 residues long. Generated by immunoSEQ multiplex PCR, the TCRdb table keeps only in-frame clones and is missing some. This repertoire shows hundreds of thousands of clones, around 96% found once; its top ten account for 0.11%. The receptor was isolated from a woman between 25 and 40 years old in good health. The sequenced material came from naive CD8+ T cells sorted from blood. The chain uses TRBV19 and TRBJ2-5; D is possibly TRBD2 (6 bases). With the DNA end fitting TRBJ2-7 better, the J assignment may be wrong. The CDR3 nucleotides read TGTGCCAGTAGTTCGTCCCCGGAGGGCATCTACGAGCAGTACTTC. Protein product: CASSSSPEGIYEQYF.